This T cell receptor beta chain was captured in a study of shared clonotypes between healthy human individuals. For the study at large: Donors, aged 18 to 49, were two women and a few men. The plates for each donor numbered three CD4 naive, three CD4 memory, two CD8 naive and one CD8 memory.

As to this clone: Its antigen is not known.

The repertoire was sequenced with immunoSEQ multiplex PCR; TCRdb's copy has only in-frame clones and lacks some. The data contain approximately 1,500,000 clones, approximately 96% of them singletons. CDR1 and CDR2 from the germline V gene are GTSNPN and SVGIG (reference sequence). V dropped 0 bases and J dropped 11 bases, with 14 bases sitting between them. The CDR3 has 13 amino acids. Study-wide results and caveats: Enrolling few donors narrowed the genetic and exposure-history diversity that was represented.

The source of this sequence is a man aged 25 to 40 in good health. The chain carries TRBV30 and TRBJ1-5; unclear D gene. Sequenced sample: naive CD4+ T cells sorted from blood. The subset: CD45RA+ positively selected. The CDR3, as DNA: TGTGCCTGGAGTGTACTCGGAGGAGACTCCCAGCATTTT. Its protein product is CAWSVLGGDSQHF.